The 6 T cell receptor beta chains reported below all come from one sample, sequenced in a study of blood T cell repertoires in COVID-19. Sequencing used immunoSEQ multiplex PCR; TCRdb keeps in-frame clones, though not all of them. This sample has around 270,000 clones, with approximately 83% found just once. The sample consisted of PBMCs or T cells enriched from blood (not recorded which). These receptors all come from a woman between 25 and 40 years old who had recovered from COVID-19.

The genes are TRBV10-3 and TRBJ1-2; TRBD1 matches at 7 bases. The germline V gene encodes CDR1 ENHRY and CDR2 SYGVKD. This CDR3 spans 14 amino acids. V lost 3 bases to trimming and J lost 3 bases; unmatched junction nucleotides: 4. In DNA form, the CDR3 reads TGTGCCATCAGTGAAGGCCAGGGGGACTATGGCTACACCTTC. This translates into CAISEGQGDYGYTF.

V gene TRBV19 combines with J gene TRBJ2-7; D is ambiguous. CDR3 size: 12 residues. Germline CDR1 reads LNHDA; CDR2 reads SQIVND (reference sequence). V dropped 6 bases and J dropped 2 bases, with 8 bases sitting between them. The CDR3 bases are TGTGCCAGTAGCGACTTGACCTACGAGCAGTACTTC. Amino acid sequence: CASSDLTYEQYF.

This chain links TRBV6-5 with TRBJ2-7, with D maybe TRBD1 (6 bases). Per the germline V gene, CDR1 is MNHEY and CDR2 is SVGAGI. The length of the CDR3 is 16 residues. Between the trimmed V and J ends, which lost 0 bases and 2 bases, there was a span of 14 bases. The CDR3: CASSYSGGADTYEQYF. The CDR3 bases are TGTGCCAGCAGTTACTCAGGGGGTGCAGACACCTACGAGCAGTACTTC.

The chain carries TRBV5-1 and TRBJ1-5, with no clear D. Germline V CDR1 and CDR2: SGHRS, YFSETQ. Trimming took 4 bases from V and 0 from J, leaving 11 bases between them. This CDR3 spans 15 amino acids. The CDR3, as DNA: TGCGCCAGCAGCCCTGGACGGGGTAGCAATCAGCCCCAGCATTTT. As protein: CASSPGRGSNQPQHF.

On this clone: Within the sample, other DNA sequences also encode this same CDR3. The chain is built from TRBV5-1 and TRBJ2-1, with D possibly being TRBD2 (5 bases). V lost 4 bases and J lost 3, with 11 bases in between. Germline V gives CDR1 SGHRS, CDR2 YFSETQ. This CDR3 is built from 14 residues. The CDR3 nucleotides read TGCGCCAGCAGCCCGGCCGGGGTCTACAATGAGCAGTTCTTC. This gives the protein CASSPAGVYNEQFF.

The chain links TRBV15 to TRBJ2-2; 14 positions agree with TRBD2. CDR1 and CDR2 from the germline V gene are LNHNV and YYDKDF (reference sequence). V gave up 5 bases and J gave up 3 bases; unmatched junction bases: 2. The CDR3 extends over 16 amino acids. This chain's CDR3 is CATSGGLAGDTGELFF. CDR3 in DNA: TGTGCCACCAGCGGGGGACTAGCGGGAGACACCGGGGAGCTGTTTTTT.